A selection of T cell receptor beta chains follows, all from one sample in a study of radiotherapy plus CTLA-4 blockade in lung cancer. Clones were sequenced by immunoSEQ multiplex PCR, and TCRdb holds only the in-frame ones, with some missing. The table has 50,000 to 70,000 clones, about three quarters seen once; the top ten hold 3.5% to 4%. Sample: peripheral blood, taken from a patient treated with radiotherapy plus ipilimumab. The receptors were sampled from a human donor with non-small cell lung cancer who had a partial response to radiotherapy plus ipilimumab. Both conserved end residues are part of each CDR3. The D gene is left open where the match is weak. Clone size is shown for a subset of rows, as once, few, many or a class of expanded clone.

-,TRBV6-5,TRBJ2-5,TRBD2,CASSPTSGGETQYF,TGTGCCAGCAGTCCGACTAGCGGGGGAGAGACCCAGTACTTC
-,TRBV28,TRBJ2-3,TRBD2,CASSFFGRGETDTQYF,TGTGCCAGCAGTTTCTTTGGACGGGGGGAAACAGATACGCAGTATTTT
-,TRBV12-5,TRBJ2-5,-,CASGRLRGLSGTGGETQYF,TGTGCTAGTGGGCGTTTGCGGGGGCTTAGCGGTACGGGTGGAGAGACCCAGTACTTC
-,TRBV13,TRBJ1-1,-,CASSLFGDTEAFF,TGTGCCAGCAGCTTATTTGGAGACACTGAAGCTTTCTTT
-,TRBV19,TRBJ1-4,-,CASALESTNEKLFF,TGTGCCAGTGCCCTGGAGTCAACTAATGAAAAACTGTTTTTT
-,TRBV5-1,TRBJ2-2,-,CASSLLSLDTGELFF,TGCGCCAGCAGCTTGTTGTCCCTCGACACCGGGGAGCTGTTTTTT
-,TRBV2,TRBJ1-2,-,CASSEVRQIGDGYTF,TGTGCCAGCAGTGAAGTAAGGCAGATCGGAGATGGCTACACCTTC
-,TRBV7-6,TRBJ2-7,-,CASSQGAAYEQYF,TGTGCCAGCAGCCAAGGGGCGGCCTACGAGCAGTACTTC
few,TRBV10-3,TRBJ2-2,TRBD1,CAIRGGQGAPNTGELFF,TGTGCCATCAGGGGGGGACAGGGGGCGCCGAACACCGGGGAGCTGTTTTTT
-,TRBV6-5,TRBJ2-7,TRBD2,CASAGLAGSYEQYF,TGTGCCAGTGCGGGACTAGCGGGTTCCTACGAGCAGTACTTC
-,TRBV7-2,TRBJ2-5,-,CASSLDGRGGETQYF,TGTGCCAGCAGCTTAGATGGTAGGGGTGGGGAGACCCAGTACTTC
-,TRBV7-9,TRBJ1-1,TRBD1,CASSTGQGRTTEAFF,TGTGCCAGCAGCACCGGACAGGGGCGGACGACTGAAGCTTTCTTT
-,TRBV7-6,TRBJ2-1,-,CASSLGGRGSYNEQFF,TGTGCCAGCAGCTTAGGGGGCAGGGGTTCCTACAATGAGCAGTTCTTC
-,TRBV2,TRBJ2-2,TRBD1,CASSERGTGGTGELFF,TGTGCCAGCAGTGAAAGGGGGACAGGGGGCACCGGGGAGCTGTTTTTT
-,TRBV19,TRBJ1-1,TRBD1,CASKKTGVPEAFF,TGTGCCAGTAAGAAGACAGGGGTGCCTGAAGCTTTCTTT
-,TRBV11-2,TRBJ2-1,-,CASSLDLQGSNEQFF,TGTGCCAGCAGCTTAGATCTCCAGGGTAGTAATGAGCAGTTCTTC
-,TRBV21-1,TRBJ2-5,-,CASSESVAGGQGLQETQYF,TGTGCCAGCAGCGAATCGGTAGCGGGGGGCCAAGGTCTACAAGAGACCCAGTACTTC
once,TRBV10-3,TRBJ2-3,-,CAISESFLRGGGGDTQYF,TGTGCCATCAGTGAGTCATTCCTCCGTGGCGGGGGCGGAGATACGCAGTATTTT
-,TRBV5-1,TRBJ2-7,TRBD1,CASSPGTGFFDAHEQYF,TGCGCCAGCAGCCCCGGGACAGGGTTTTTTGATGCACACGAGCAGTACTTC
-,TRBV7-2,TRBJ1-4,TRBD1,CASSLALITKGQGILKLFF,TGTGCCAGCAGCTTAGCCCTTATAACTAAGGGACAGGGTATTCTAAAACTGTTTTTT
few,TRBV6-6,TRBJ1-3,-,CASSPDRSPGNTIYF,TGTGCCAGCAGTCCTGACAGGTCTCCTGGAAACACCATATATTTT
medium-sized,TRBV6-5,TRBJ2-1,TRBD2,CASSYSERGGNEQFF,TGTGCCAGCAGTTACAGCGAGCGGGGCGGCAATGAGCAGTTCTTC
-,TRBV5-1,TRBJ2-7,-,CASSVGTDYEQYF,TGCGCCAGCAGCGTAGGGACTGACTACGAGCAGTACTTC
-,TRBV7-2,TRBJ1-2,-,CASSLSPDSNYGYTF,TGTGCCAGCAGCTTATCTCCGGACAGTAACTATGGCTACACCTTC
-,TRBV7-2,TRBJ2-5,TRBD2,CASSLGSGGQETQYF,TGTGCCAGCAGCTTAGGTTCGGGGGGTCAAGAGACCCAGTACTTC
-,TRBV4-1,TRBJ2-7,TRBD1,CASSHPGQGIYEQYF,TGCGCCAGCAGCCACCCGGGACAGGGAATCTACGAGCAGTACTTC
-,TRBV11-2,TRBJ2-7,-,CASSLFARGRLVGEQYF,TGTGCCAGCAGCTTATTCGCTCGGGGAAGACTGGTGGGGGAGCAGTACTTC
few,TRBV11-2,TRBJ2-6,-,CASSLWGRVGSGANVLTF,TGTGCCAGCAGCTTATGGGGCAGGGTAGGGTCTGGGGCCAACGTCCTGACTTTC
-,TRBV11-1,TRBJ2-5,-,CASSLDVRGQETQYF,TGTGCCAGCAGCTTAGACGTCAGGGGCCAAGAGACCCAGTACTTC
-,TRBV10-3,TRBJ2-5,TRBD2,CAISEAGSETQYF,TGTGCCATCAGTGAAGCGGGGAGCGAGACCCAGTACTTC
-,TRBV27,TRBJ1-2,-,CASSLSPYTNYGYTF,TGTGCCAGCAGTTTATCCCCGTATACTAACTATGGCTACACCTTC
few,TRBV9,TRBJ2-7,TRBD2,CASSGTSGTYEQYF,TGTGCCAGCAGCGGGACTAGCGGAACCTACGAGCAGTACTTC
-,TRBV4-1,TRBJ1-3,-,CASSQDETPSGNTIYF,TGCGCCAGCAGCCAAGATGAGACTCCTTCTGGAAACACCATATATTTT
-,TRBV4-2,TRBJ1-1,-,CASSQEKQQVNTEAFF,TGTGCCAGCAGCCAAGAAAAACAGCAGGTGAACACTGAAGCTTTCTTT
-,TRBV28,TRBJ1-4,-,CASTQGWTNEKLFF,TGTGCCAGCACGCAGGGGTGGACTAATGAAAAACTGTTTTTT
-,TRBV25-1,TRBJ2-3,TRBD1,CASSDYRGDTQYF,TGTGCCAGCAGTGATTACAGGGGGGATACGCAGTATTTT
-,TRBV7-8,TRBJ2-7,TRBD1,CASSLVGTGSYEQYF,TGTGCCAGCAGCTTAGTAGGGACAGGGTCGTACGAGCAGTACTTC
few,TRBV6-6,TRBJ1-4,-,CASSLTPQGPEKLFF,TGTGCCAGCAGCCTTACCCCGCAGGGGCCAGAAAAACTGTTTTTT
-,TRBV6-1,TRBJ1-2,-,CASSMYELGYTF,TGTGCCAGCAGCATGTATGAGCTTGGCTACACCTTC